The clone carrying this T cell receptor (beta chain) was observed a few times. The sample is drawn from a study of T cell responses to AZD1222 COVID-19 vaccine. Germline values: CDR1 SGHVS, CDR2 FNYEAQ. This CDR3 has 16 amino acids. The J segment lost 4 bases and the V segment lost 0 bases, leaving 7 bases of the junction unmatched. The table came from immunoSEQ multiplex PCR; TCRdb's copy has only in-frame clones and leaves some out. The table shows 90,000 to 150,000 clones, with over 75% occurring only once. Sequenced here: peripheral blood, sampled on day 0 of AZD1222 vaccination. This chain uses TRBV7-6 with TRBJ2-7, with 9 nucleotides matching TRBD2. This clonotype was sampled from an adult in good health. The chain's CDR3 is CASSLARAGGGYEQYF. The CDR3 coding sequence is TGTGCCAGCAGCTTAGCGAGAGCGGGGGGCGGATACGAGCAGTACTTC.